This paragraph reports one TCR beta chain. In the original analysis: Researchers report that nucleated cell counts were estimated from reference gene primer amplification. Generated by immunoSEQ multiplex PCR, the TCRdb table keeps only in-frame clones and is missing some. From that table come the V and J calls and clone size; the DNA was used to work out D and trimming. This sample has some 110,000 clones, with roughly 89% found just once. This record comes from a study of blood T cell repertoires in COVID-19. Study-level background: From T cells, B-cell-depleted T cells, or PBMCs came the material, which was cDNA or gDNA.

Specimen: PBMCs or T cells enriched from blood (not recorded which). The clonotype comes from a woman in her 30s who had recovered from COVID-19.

CDR3 in DNA: TGTGCCAGCAGTCGGACAGGAGGGACTGAAGCTTTCTTT. This encodes CASSRTGGTEAFF. The rearrangement links TRBV6-5 to TRBJ1-1, with 7 bases identical to TRBD1. The CDR3 extends over 13 amino acids. Germline CDR1 is MNHEY and CDR2 is SVGAGI. The V and J ends lost 5 bases and 5 bases, in that order; junction bases with no gene match: 5.